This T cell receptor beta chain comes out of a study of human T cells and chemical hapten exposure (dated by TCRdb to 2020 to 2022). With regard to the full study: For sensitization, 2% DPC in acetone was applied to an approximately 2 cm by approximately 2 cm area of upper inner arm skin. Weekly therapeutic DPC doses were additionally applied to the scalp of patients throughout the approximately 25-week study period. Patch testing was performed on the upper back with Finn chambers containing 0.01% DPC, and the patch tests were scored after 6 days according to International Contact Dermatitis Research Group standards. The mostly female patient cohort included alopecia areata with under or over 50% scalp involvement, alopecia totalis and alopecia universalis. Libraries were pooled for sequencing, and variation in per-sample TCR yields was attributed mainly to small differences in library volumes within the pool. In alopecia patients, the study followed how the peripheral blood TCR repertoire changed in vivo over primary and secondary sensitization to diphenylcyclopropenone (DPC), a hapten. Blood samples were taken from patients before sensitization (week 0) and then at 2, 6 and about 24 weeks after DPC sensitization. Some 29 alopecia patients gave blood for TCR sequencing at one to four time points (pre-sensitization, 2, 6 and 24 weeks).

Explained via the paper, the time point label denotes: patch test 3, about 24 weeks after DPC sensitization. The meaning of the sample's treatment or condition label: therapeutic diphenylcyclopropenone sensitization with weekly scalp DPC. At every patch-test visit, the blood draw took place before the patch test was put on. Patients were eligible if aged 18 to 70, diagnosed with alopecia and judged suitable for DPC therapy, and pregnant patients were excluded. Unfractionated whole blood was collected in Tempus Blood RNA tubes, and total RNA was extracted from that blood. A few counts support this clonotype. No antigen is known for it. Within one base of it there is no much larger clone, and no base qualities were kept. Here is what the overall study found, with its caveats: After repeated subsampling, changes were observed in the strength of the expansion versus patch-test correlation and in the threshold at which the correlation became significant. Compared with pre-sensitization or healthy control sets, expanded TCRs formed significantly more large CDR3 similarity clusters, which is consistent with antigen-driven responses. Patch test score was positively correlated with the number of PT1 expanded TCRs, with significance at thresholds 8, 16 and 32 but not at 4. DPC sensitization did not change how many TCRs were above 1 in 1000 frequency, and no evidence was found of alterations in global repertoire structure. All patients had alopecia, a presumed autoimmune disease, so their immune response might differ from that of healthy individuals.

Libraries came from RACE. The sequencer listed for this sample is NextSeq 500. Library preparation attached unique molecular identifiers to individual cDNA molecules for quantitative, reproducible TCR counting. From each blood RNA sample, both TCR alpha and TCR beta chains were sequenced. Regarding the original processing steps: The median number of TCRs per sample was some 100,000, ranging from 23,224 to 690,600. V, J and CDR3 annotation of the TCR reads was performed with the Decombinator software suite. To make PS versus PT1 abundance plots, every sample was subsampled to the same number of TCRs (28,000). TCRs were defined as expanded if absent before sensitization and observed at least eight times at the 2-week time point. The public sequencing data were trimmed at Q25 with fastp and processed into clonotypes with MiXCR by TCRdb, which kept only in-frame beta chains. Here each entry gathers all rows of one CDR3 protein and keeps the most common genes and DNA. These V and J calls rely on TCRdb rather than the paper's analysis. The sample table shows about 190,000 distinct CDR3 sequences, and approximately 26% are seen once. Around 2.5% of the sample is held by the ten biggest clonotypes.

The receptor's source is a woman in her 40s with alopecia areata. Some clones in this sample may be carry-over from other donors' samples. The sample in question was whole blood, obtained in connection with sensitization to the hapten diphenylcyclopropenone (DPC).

CDR3 loop: CSTLSGAGPTDTQYF. The DNA sequence reads TGCAGCACATTGAGTGGGGCGGGACCTACGGATACGCAGTATTTT. The chain links TRBV29-1 with TRBJ2-3; D gene: possibly TRBD2, on 6 matching bases. The germline V gene encodes CDR1 SQVTM and CDR2 ANQGSEA. The V and J ends are trimmed by 8 bases and 6 bases, leaving 24 bases between them. The CDR3 starts with the cysteine, ends with the phenylalanine, and has 15 residues. This entry keeps only the CDR3 DNA: 45 bases, framed from base 1.